A single TCR beta chain is shown here with its context. J gave up 3 bases and V 8 bases, and 12 bases lay outside the gene matches. The CDR3 is 16 amino acids. Germline lookup yields CDR1 MGHDK and CDR2 SYGVNS. This record belongs to a study of cytomegalovirus exposure and HLA in healthy donors. The PCR had 60 Vbeta and 13 Jbeta primers. TCRdb keeps only in-frame clones here, not all; method: immunoSEQ multiplex PCR. Of roughly 190,000 clones in the sample, 70% to 75% were seen once. This chain links TRBV25-1 with TRBJ2-3; 9 bases match TRBD2. The sample taken for sequencing was PBMCs. This clonotype originated in a woman aged 25-40 years in good health and CMV-seropositive. CDR3 protein: CASGGLAGVATDTQYF. The CDR3 DNA reads as TGTGCCAGCGGGGGACTAGCCGGCGTAGCAACAGATACGCAGTATTTT.